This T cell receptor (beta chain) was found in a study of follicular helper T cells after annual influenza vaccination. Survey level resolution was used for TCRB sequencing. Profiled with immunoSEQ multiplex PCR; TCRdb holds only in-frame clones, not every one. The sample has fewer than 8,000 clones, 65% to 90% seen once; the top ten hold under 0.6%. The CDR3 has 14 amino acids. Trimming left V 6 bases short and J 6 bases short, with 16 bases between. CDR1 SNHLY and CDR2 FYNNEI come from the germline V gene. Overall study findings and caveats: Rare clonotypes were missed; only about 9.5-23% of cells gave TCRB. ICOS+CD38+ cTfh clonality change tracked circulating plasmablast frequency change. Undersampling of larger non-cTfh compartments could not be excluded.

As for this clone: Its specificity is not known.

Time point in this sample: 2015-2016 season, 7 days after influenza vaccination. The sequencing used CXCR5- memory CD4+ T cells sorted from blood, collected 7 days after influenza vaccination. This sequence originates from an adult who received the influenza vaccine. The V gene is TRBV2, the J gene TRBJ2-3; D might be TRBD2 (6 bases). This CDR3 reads CASSQRRGGDTQYF. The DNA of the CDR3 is TGTGCCAGCAGCCAGCGGAGGGGCGGGGATACGCAGTATTTT.